This T cell receptor (beta chain) was sequenced during a study of OX40 agonist ivuxolimab in advanced cancers. Germline V lookup: CDR1 LNHNV, CDR2 YYDKDF (reference sequence). CDR3 length: 15 residues. V was cut by 0 bases and J by 2 bases, with 11 bases left in between. The protocol was immunoSEQ multiplex PCR, while the TCRdb copy is restricted to in-frame clones and leaves out a portion. In the table there are fewer than 60,000 clones, about 80% of which are singletons. The rearrangement joins TRBV15 to TRBJ2-7; a possible D gene is TRBD1 (6 bases). Sequencing was performed on CD4+ or CD8+ T cells sorted from blood, taken in a trial of the OX40 agonist ivuxolimab. The receptor's source is an adult with an advanced solid tumor such as melanoma, head and neck, liver or kidney cancer. The CDR3 region has the DNA TGTGCCACCAGCAGAGATAGGGCAGGGGCCTACGAGCAGTACTTC. Translated, it gives CATSRDRAGAYEQYF. Looking up the rest from reference TRBV15 and TRBJ2-7 gives the full variable domain: DAMVIQNPRYQVTQFGKPVTLSCSQTLNHNVMYWYQQKSSQAPKLLFHYYDKDFNNEADTPDNFQSRRPNTSFCFLDIRSPGLGDTAMYLCATSRDRAGAYEQYFGPGTRLTVT.